This TCR beta chain was found in a study of blood T cell repertoires in COVID-19 (dated by TCRdb to 2018 to 2020). A note on the overall study: Samples covering the acute and convalescent phases of COVID-19 were provided by collaborators in the United States, Italy and Spain. The material from the prospective study consisted of cDNA or gDNA derived from T cells, B-cell-depleted T cells, or PBMCs. Deeply sampled blood TCRbeta repertoires from subjects exposed to, actively infected with, or recovered from COVID-19 were included in the dataset. The repertoires were released in a freely available public database meant as a resource for research on the immune response to SARS-CoV-2. Samples were obtained from the ongoing ImmuneRACE study (first 160 participants) and from 950 to 1,500 subjects provided by 6 global collaborators. The sample metadata nearly always contained a de-identified subject ID, COVID-19 status, age in years and sex. Where HLA class I and class II types were available, the types were taken from metadata supplied by the sample provider, not from assay-based typing.

As to this clone: The antigen it binds to is not known. No base quality values were provided; no much bigger clone lies one nucleotide off.

After removal of 3 bases from V and 2 bases from J, the junction retains 4 bases not matched to a gene. The germline V gene (reference sequence) specifies LGHDT as CDR1 and YNNKEL as CDR2. The CDR3 spans 15 residues, from the cysteine through the phenylalanine. The only DNA kept is the CDR3, 45 bases in frame from the first base. TCRbeta CDR3 regions were amplified from genomic DNA using the immunoSEQ Assay, a bias-controlled multiplex PCR. As for the authors' bioinformatics: The number of nucleated cells in each sample was estimated from the amplification of reference gene primers within the assay. To quantify the absolute abundance of each unique TCRbeta CDR3 rearrangement, sequence reads were collapsed and filtered. For each sample, productive Simpson clonality was calculated as the square root of Simpson's diversity index over productive rearrangements. TCRdb took over this immuneACCESS table, retaining in-frame rearrangements with V and J assigned. Such tables are incomplete; in checked studies, under half of the missing clones stem from an unresolved V gene, and the remainder is unexplained. V, J and clone size were drawn from that table, and D and trimming were deduced from the DNA. Here the sample has about 270,000 clones; 85% to 90% occur a single time. 15% of the sample comes from the top ten.

The paper's findings and limits, for the study overall: The quantity of clinical and demographic metadata differed by source and by participant and was supplied without curation.

Participants in the prospective study were aged roughly 18 to 89 years, lived in 24 United States geographic areas, and enrolled through a virtual design. Cohort assignment in the prospective study relied on participant-reported clinical history from a screening survey and a study questionnaire. For ImmuneRACE Cohort 3, a participant was defined as recovered based on two consecutive negative NP/OP PCR tests, clearance by a healthcare professional, or resolution of symptoms. In the prospective study, whole blood, serum and a nasopharyngeal or oropharyngeal swab were collected from each participant by mobile phlebotomists. Over a roughly two-month period, participants in the prospective study had the option of providing additional blood draws and questionnaires. Before DNA extraction, blood samples from the prospective study were shipped at room temperature or frozen.

The clonotype originates from a man in his late teens or twenties who had recovered from COVID-19. The receptor chain draws on TRBV3-1 (or the pseudogene TRBV3-2) and TRBJ2-7, with TRBD1 identical over 10 junction bases. Sequences were obtained from PBMCs or T cells enriched from blood (not recorded which). The CDR3 protein is CASSQKGQGPYEQYF. DNA sequence: TGTGCCAGCAGCCAGAAGGGACAGGGGCCCTACGAGCAGTACTTC.